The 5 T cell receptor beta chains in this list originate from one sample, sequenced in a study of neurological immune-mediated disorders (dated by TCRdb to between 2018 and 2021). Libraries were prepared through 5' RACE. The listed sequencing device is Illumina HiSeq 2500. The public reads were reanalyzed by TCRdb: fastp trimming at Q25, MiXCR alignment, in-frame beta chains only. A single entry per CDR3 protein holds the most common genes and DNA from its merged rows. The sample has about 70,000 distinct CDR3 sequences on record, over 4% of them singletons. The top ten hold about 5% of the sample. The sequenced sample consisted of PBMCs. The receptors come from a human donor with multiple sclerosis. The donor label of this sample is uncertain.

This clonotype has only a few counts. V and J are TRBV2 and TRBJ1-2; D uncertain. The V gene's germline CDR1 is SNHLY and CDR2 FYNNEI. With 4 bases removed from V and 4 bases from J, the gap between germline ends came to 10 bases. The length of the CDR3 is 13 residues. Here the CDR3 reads CASSGGLRYGYTF. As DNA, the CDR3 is TGTGCCAGCAGTGGGGGTCTGCGCTATGGCTACACCTTC. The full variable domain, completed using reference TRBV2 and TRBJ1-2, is EPEVTQTPSHQVTQMGQEVILRCVPISNHLYFYWYRQILGQKVEFLVSFYNNEISEKSEIFDDQFSVERPDGSNFTLKIRSTKLEDSAMYFCASSGGLRYGYTFGSGTRLTVV.

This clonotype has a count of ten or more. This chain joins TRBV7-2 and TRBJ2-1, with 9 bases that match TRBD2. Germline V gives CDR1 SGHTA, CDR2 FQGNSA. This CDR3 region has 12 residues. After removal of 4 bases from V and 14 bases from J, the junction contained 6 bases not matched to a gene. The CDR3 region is CASSSAGGRKFF. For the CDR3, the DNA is TGTGCCAGCAGCTCCGCGGGGGGGCGTAAGTTCTTC.

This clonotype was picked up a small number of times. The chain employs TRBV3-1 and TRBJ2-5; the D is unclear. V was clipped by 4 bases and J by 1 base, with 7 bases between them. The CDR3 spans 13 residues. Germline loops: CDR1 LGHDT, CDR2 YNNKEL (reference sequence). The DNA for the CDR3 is TGTGCCAGCAGCCTCGGGTCCCAAGAGACCCAGTACTTC. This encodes CASSLGSQETQYF.

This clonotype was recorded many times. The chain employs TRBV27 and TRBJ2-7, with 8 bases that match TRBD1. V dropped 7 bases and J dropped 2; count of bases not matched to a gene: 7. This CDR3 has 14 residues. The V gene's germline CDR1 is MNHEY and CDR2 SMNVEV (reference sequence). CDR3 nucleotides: TGTGCCAGCATCAGACAGGGGCGACCCTACGAGCAGTACTTC. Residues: CASIRQGRPYEQYF.

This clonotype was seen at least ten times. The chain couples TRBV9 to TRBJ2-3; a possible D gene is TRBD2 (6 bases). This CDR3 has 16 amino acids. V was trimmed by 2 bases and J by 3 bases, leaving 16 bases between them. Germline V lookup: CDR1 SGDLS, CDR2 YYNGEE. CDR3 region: CASSVEGPSGTDTQYF. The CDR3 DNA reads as TGTGCCAGCAGCGTGGAGGGGCCCTCTGGGACAGATACGCAGTATTTT.